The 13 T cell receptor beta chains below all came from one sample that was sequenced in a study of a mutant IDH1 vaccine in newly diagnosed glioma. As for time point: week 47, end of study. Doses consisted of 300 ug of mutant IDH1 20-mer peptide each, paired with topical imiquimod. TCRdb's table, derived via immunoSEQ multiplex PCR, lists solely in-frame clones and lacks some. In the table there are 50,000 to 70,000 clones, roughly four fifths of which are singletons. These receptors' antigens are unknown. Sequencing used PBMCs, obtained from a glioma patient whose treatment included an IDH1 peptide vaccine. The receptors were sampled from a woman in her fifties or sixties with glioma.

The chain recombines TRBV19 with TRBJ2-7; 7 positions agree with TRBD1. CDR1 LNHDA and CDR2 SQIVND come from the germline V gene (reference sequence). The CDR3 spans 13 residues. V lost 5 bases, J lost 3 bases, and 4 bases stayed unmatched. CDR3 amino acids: CASSPGTDYEQYF. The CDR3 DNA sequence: TGTGCCAGTAGTCCCGGGACAGACTACGAGCAGTACTTC. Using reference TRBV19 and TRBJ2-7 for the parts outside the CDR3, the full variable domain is DGGITQSPKYLFRKEGQNVTLSCEQNLNHDAMYWYRQDPGQGLRLIYYSQIVNDFQKGDIAEGYSVSREKKESFPLTVTSAQKNPTAFYLCASSPGTDYEQYFGPGTRLTVT.

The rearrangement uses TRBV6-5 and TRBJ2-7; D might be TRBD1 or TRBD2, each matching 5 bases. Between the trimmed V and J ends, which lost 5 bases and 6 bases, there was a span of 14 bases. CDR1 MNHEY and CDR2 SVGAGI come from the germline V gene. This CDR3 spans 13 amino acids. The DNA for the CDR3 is TGTGCCAGCAGTGCGACGGGGACGCGCGAGCAGTACTTC. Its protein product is CASSATGTREQYF.

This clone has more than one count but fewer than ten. The CDR3 DNA reads as TGTGCCAGCAAGACTAAGCGCAATCAGCCCCAGCATTTT. Translated, it gives CASKTKRNQPQHF. The chain employs TRBV6-1 and TRBJ1-5; no clear D. This CDR3 spans 13 amino acids. Deletions cut 7 bases from V and 2 bases from J, with 9 bases between. Germline assignment: CDR1 MNHNS and CDR2 SASEGT.

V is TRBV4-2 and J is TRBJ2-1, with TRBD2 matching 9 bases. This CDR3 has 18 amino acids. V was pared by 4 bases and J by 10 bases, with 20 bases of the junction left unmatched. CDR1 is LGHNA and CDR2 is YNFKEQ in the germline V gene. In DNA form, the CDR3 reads TGTGCCAGCAGCCTCACGGGGTTCGGAGCGGGGGGAGTGGGCGAGCAGTTCTTC. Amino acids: CASSLTGFGAGGVGEQFF.

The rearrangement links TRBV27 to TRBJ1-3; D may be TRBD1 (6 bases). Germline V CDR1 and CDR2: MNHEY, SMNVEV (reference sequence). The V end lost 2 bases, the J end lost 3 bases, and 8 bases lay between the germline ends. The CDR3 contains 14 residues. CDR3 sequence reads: CASSLKGGGNTIYF. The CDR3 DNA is TGTGCCAGCAGTTTAAAAGGGGGTGGAAACACCATATATTTT.

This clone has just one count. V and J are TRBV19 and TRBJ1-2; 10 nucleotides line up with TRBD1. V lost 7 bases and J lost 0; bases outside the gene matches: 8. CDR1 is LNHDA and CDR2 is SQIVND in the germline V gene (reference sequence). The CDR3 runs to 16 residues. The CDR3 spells CASIDGDRGSNYGYTF. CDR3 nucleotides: TGTGCCAGTATCGATGGGGACAGGGGCTCTAACTATGGCTACACCTTC.

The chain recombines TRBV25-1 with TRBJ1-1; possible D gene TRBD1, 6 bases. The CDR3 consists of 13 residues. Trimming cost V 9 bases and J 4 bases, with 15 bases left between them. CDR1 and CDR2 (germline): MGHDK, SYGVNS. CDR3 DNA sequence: TGTGCCAGGTTTCCTAAGGGGGGCACTGAAGCTTTCTTT. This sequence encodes CARFPKGGTEAFF.

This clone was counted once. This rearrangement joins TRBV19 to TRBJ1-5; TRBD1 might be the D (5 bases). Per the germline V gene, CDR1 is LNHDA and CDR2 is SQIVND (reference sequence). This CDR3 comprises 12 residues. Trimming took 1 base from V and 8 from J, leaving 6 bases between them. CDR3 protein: CASSIGGEPQHF. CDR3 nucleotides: TGTGCCAGTAGTATAGGGGGGGAGCCCCAGCATTTT.

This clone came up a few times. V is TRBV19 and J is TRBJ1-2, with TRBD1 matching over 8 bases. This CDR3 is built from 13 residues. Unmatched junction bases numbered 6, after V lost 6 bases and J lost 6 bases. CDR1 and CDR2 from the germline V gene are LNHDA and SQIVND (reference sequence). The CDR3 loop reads CASRDRGGDGYTF. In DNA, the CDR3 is TGTGCCAGTAGAGACAGGGGAGGAGATGGCTACACCTTC.

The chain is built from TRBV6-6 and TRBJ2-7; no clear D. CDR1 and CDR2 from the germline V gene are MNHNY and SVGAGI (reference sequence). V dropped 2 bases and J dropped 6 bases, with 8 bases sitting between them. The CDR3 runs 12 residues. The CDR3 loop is CASSYTASEQYF. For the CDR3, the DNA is TGTGCCAGCAGTTACACCGCATCCGAGCAGTACTTC.

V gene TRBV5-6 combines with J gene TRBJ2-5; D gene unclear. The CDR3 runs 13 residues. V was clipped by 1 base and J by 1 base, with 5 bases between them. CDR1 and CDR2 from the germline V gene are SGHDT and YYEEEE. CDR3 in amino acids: CASSLTFQETQYF. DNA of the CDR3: TGTGCCAGCAGCTTGACGTTCCAAGAGACCCAGTACTTC.

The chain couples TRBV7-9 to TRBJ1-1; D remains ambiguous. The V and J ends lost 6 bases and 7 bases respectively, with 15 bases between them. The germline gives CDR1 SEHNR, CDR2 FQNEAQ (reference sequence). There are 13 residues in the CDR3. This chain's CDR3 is CASSLGGWNEAFF. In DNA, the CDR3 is TGTGCCAGCAGTCTCGGTGGATGGAATGAAGCTTTCTTT.

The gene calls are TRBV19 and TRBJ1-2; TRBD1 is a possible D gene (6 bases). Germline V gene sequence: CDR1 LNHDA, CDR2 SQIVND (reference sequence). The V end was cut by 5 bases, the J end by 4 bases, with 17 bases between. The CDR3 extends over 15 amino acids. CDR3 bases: TGTGCCAGTAGTCTCCAGGGGAAATCCTTCTATGGCTACACCTTC. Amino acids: CASSLQGKSFYGYTF.